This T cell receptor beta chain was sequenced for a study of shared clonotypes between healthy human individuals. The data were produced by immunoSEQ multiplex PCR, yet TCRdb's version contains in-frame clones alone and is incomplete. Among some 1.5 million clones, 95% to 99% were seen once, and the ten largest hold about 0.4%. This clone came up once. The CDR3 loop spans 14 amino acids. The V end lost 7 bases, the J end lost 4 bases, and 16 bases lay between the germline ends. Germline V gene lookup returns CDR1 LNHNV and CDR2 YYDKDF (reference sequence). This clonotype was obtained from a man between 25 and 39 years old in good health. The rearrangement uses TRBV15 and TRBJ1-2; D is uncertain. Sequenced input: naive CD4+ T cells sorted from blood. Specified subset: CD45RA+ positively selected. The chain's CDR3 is CATTSLRRGYGYTF. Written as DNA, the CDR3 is TGTGCCACCACCTCACTCAGACGCGGCTATGGCTACACCTTC.